This T cell receptor (beta chain) was recovered during a study of T cell responses to AZD1222 COVID-19 vaccine. J lost 0 bases, V lost 4 bases, and 4 bases had no gene match. CDR1 is SGHKS, CDR2 YYEKEE, per germline (reference sequence). The CDR3 consists of 15 residues. Using immunoSEQ multiplex PCR, the repertoire was profiled, and TCRdb retains in-frame clones only, with some absent. The sample yields 150,000 or so clones, roughly 92% seen once. This material consisted of peripheral blood, taken on day 0 of AZD1222 vaccination. This chain links TRBV5-5 with TRBJ1-1, with TRBD1 matching 9 bases. This receptor was identified in an adult in good health. CDR3 region: CASSRGQGLNTEAFF. The DNA of the CDR3 is TGTGCCAGCAGCAGAGGACAGGGGTTGAACACTGAAGCTTTCTTT.